The source of this T cell receptor (beta chain) is a study of spatial heterogeneity in lung cancer. Overall study context: The donors were 65 to 85 patients with non-small cell lung cancer that was early-stage and untreated. Points from the study as a whole: Relative to follow-up, resection was when ubiquitous expanded tumor TCRs appeared more in blood.

CDR3 length: 15 amino acids. Germline trimming cut 3 bases from V and 4 bases from J; bases unmatched to any gene: 6. Germline assignment: CDR1 DFQATT and CDR2 SNEGSKA (reference sequence). Indicated time point: blood at routine non-recurrence follow-up after resection. Extraction of whole RNA from tumor, nontumor lung or frozen PBMC preceded unsorted sequencing. Each molecule of TCR cDNA was tagged with one unique molecular identifier. MiXCR, run by TCRdb on the 5' RACE reads, gives a single entry per CDR3 protein. The sample holds around 110,000 distinct CDR3 sequences, over 9% seen once. This clonotype was seen repeatedly, ten times or more. Its target is not known.

The V call is TRBV20-1, the J call TRBJ2-2; 9 nucleotides line up with TRBD1. Sequenced material: PBMCs, taken at follow-up. The sequence was collected from a male donor with early-stage non-small cell lung cancer. DNA of the CDR3: TGCAGTGCTAGCCCCGGACAGGGGTTCACCGGGGAGCTGTTTTTT. This sequence encodes CSASPGQGFTGELFF.